There are many counts of the clone carrying this TCR beta chain. This CDR3 has 13 residues. Germline V lookup: CDR1 SGHRS, CDR2 YFSETQ. The V and J ends lost 4 bases and 2 bases respectively, with 9 bases between them. These data originate in a study of T-cell reconstitution after alpha-beta-depleted transplantation in children. Preparation of the TCRbeta library was carried out with unique molecular identifiers. A single record per CDR3 protein comes from TCRdb applying MiXCR to the PCR reads. The data hold about 270,000 distinct CDR3 sequences, with 9.9% observed a single time. The chain employs TRBV5-1 and TRBJ1-2, with no clear D. The source is a human donor who donated a stem cell graft to a child with SCID. The starting material was PBMCs from the stem cell graft donor, obtained from the stem cell graft. CDR3 residues: CASSPTYNYGYTF. CDR3 nucleotides: TGCGCCAGCAGCCCAACGTACAACTATGGCTACACCTTC.